Listed here are 26 T cell receptor beta chains from one sample, sequenced in a study of T cell clonality in common variable immunodeficiency. Sequencing used immunoSEQ multiplex PCR; TCRdb keeps in-frame clones, though not all of them. Reported are under 50,000 clones, none seen only once; the ten largest carry roughly 6%. The sample comprised peripheral blood mononuclear cells. These receptors were taken from a person between 18 and 69 years old in good health.

This clone was detected many times. The CDR3 end lies 3 residues beyond the end of the read and is filled in from the germline J gene. The rearrangement uses TRBV30 and TRBJ1-4; maybe TRBD1 (5 bases). Germline V lookup: CDR1 GTSNPN, CDR2 SVGIG (reference sequence). The CDR3 has 14 residues. CDR3 region: CAWRVLSGANVLFF. The CDR3 bases that were read are TGTGCCTGGAGAGTTCTTTCTGGGGCCAACGTA.

As concerns this clone: The read stops 3 residues short of the end of the CDR3; the missing end is completed from the germline J gene. The chain carries TRBV6-2 or TRBV6-3 and TRBJ2-2, with D perhaps matching TRBD2 (5 bases). CDR1 is MNHEY, CDR2 SVGEGT, per germline. The CDR3 contains 14 residues. Incomplete CDR3 DNA: TGTGCCAGCAGAGCAGGAGGTTATAATTCACCG. Translated: CASRAGGYNSP. The whole CDR3 sequence reads CASRAGGYNSPLFF.

At least ten counts were recorded for this clone. The read is 3 residues too short to cover the CDR3 end, so that end is filled in from the germline J gene. The J gene is TRBJ1-1, the V gene TRBV28; D is unresolved. Germline values: CDR1 MDHEN, CDR2 SYDVKM. The CDR3 loop spans 14 amino acids. Trimming pared 6 bases from V and 1 base from J, leaving 12 bases between. This CDR3 reads CASSTLTANTEAFF. The part of the CDR3 DNA that was read is TGTGCCAGCAGCACACTCACAGCGAACACTGAA.

This clone was counted between two and nine times. The read is 3 residues too short to cover the CDR3 end, so that end is filled in from the germline J gene. The chain couples TRBV6-2 or TRBV6-3 to TRBJ2-4; 8 nucleotides match TRBD1. The germline gives CDR1 MNHEY, CDR2 SVGEGT. The CDR3 consists of 17 residues. The CDR3 is CASSLSAFHDRGPSQYF. Partial CDR3 DNA: TGTGCCAGCAGTCTTTCCGCCTTCCACGACAGGGGTCCCAGT.

This clone appeared many times. The CDR3 extends 3 residues past the end of the read, so its final part is completed from the germline J gene. This sequence joins TRBV2 and TRBJ2-1, with TRBD2 matching 9 bases. The V gene's germline CDR1 is SNHLY and CDR2 FYNNEI. V dropped 8 bases and J dropped 6; count of bases not matched to a gene: 5. The length of the CDR3 is 13 residues. The CDR3 sequence: CASLLGLANEQFF. The part of the CDR3 DNA that was read is TGTGCCAGCCTACTGGGACTAGCCAATGAG.

This clone was picked up many times. The CDR3 goes on 3 residues after the read ends, and that part is filled in from the germline J gene. The chain joins TRBV28 to TRBJ1-1, with TRBD1 identical over 8 bases. Germline assignment: CDR1 MDHEN and CDR2 SYDVKM. CDR3 length equals 13 residues. The CDR3 sequence is CAIGGQGPVGAFF. Incomplete CDR3 DNA: TGTGCCATCGGAGGACAGGGCCCTGTTGGA.

This clone has only a few counts. With the read ending 3 residues before the CDR3 end, the germline J gene is used to fill in that end. V is TRBV19 and J is TRBJ2-5, with a weak D call TRBD2 (5 bases). Trimming left V 1 base short and J 3 bases short, with 9 bases between. Germline lookup yields CDR1 LNHDA and CDR2 SQIVND (reference sequence). The CDR3 sequence is 14 residues long. CDR3 bases read: TGTGCCAGTAGTATAGCAGGTAGCGAAGAGACC. Translated: CASSIAGSEET. The CDR3, in full, reads CASSIAGSEETQYF.

This clone was seen ten or more times. The sequenced fragment ends 3 residues before the CDR3 boundary, so the rest is inferred from the germline J gene. V usage is TRBV30 and J usage is TRBJ1-6; 7 bases fit TRBD1. This CDR3 has 14 amino acids. The V segment lost 3 bases and the J segment 6 bases; nucleotides outside the gene matches: 5. Per germline, CDR1 GTSNPN and CDR2 SVGIG (reference sequence). CDR3 bases read: TGTGCCTGGAGGACCGGGACAGCTAATTCACCC. Its translation is CAWRTGTANSP. The complete CDR3 sequence is CAWRTGTANSPLHF.

This clone appeared many times. The CDR3 end is not reached by the read, which stops 3 residues before it; the germline J gene fills it in. The rearrangement links TRBV6-1 to TRBJ1-2; D not certain. Germline values: CDR1 MNHNS, CDR2 SASEGT. Trimming removed 0 bases from V and 4 bases from J, with 9 bases in between. CDR3 length: 14 amino acids. CDR3 region: CASSEAQEIYGYTF. CDR3 DNA, as far as it was read: TGTGCCAGCAGTGAAGCGCAGGAGATCTATGGC.

There are many counts of this clone. The CDR3 goes on 3 residues after the read ends, and that part is filled in from the germline J gene. The V and J genes are TRBV20-1 and TRBJ2-3; TRBD2 matches 8 bases. The CDR3 is made up of 14 amino acids. After removal of 4 bases from V and 5 bases from J, the junction contained 8 bases not matched to a gene. CDR1 and CDR2 (germline): DFQATT, SNEGSKA (reference sequence). CDR3: CSAKSGGGVDTQYF. The sequenced CDR3 bases are TGCAGTGCTAAATCCGGGGGGGGAGTAGATACG.

This clone came up many times. Read data end 3 residues before the CDR3 end; the end is taken from the germline J gene. Distinct nucleotide sequences in the sample also encode this CDR3. V and J are TRBV6-2 or TRBV6-3 and TRBJ1-3; 8 bases align to TRBD1. Germline V gene data show CDR1 as MNHEY and CDR2 as SVGEGT. Trimming at V came to 8 bases and at J to 0 bases, leaving 3 bases not matched to a gene. CDR3 length: 14 residues. The CDR3 bases that were read are TGTGCCAGCCTCACAGGGGGCTCTGGAAACACC. This translates into CASLTGGSGNT. The complete CDR3 sequence is CASLTGGSGNTIYF.

This clone showed up just a few times. Read sequence stops 3 residues before the CDR3 end, and the germline J gene provides the missing end. The rearrangement joins TRBV6-2 or TRBV6-3 to TRBJ2-2, with a possible D match to TRBD1 (5 bases). This CDR3 contains 15 residues. Germline V CDR1 and CDR2: MNHEY, SVGEGT. The CDR3 is CASRDDRTYNSPLFF. Partial CDR3 DNA: TGTGCCAGCAGGGACGACAGAACCTATAATTCACCG.

To note about this clone: The observed sequence ends 3 residues before the CDR3 terminus, with the missing tail filled in from the germline J gene. This chain uses TRBV18 with TRBJ1-1; D ambiguous. The CDR3 is 14 residues long. The germline CDR1 and CDR2 sequences are KGHSH and LQKENI. The V end lost 2 bases, the J end lost 2 bases, and 9 bases lay between the germline ends. The CDR3 DNA, read in part, is TGTGCCAGCTCACCAGGGCCATTCAACACTGAA. Its protein is CASSPGPFNTE. The complete CDR3 sequence is CASSPGPFNTEAFF.

This clone was detected only a few times. The read terminates 3 residues before the CDR3 end, so the remaining end is supplied by the germline J gene. This sequence joins TRBV6-2 or TRBV6-3 and TRBJ1-6; D may be TRBD1 (5 bases). The V end was cut by 6 bases, the J end by 2 bases, with 11 bases between. The CDR3 is 15 amino acids. Germline V gene sequence: CDR1 MNHEY, CDR2 SVGEGT. The CDR3 DNA, read in part, is TGTGCCAGCAGGGACGACAGAACCTATAATTCACCC. It encodes CASRDDRTYNSP. The entire CDR3 sequence reads CASRDDRTYNSPLHF.

This clone was counted many times. From the germline J gene comes the end of the CDR3, since the read stops 3 residues before it. The J gene is TRBJ2-7, the V gene TRBV7-2; D not certain. This CDR3 region has 14 residues. V lost 0 bases, J lost 0 bases, and 6 bases lay in between. The germline V gene has CDR1 SGHTA and CDR2 FQGNSA. The CDR3 bases that were read are TGTGCCAGCAGCTTAGCGCACAGCTCCTACGAG. It is translated as CASSLAHSSYE. The whole CDR3 reads CASSLAHSSYEQYF.

The table lists this clone with many counts. The sequence runs out 3 residues before the end of the CDR3; the remainder is reconstructed from the germline J gene. Other DNA sequences in this specimen translate into the identical CDR3. This chain links TRBV19 with TRBJ2-5; 9 positions match TRBD1. V dropped 6 bases and J dropped 4; count of bases not matched to a gene: 6. The CDR3 runs to 14 residues. CDR1 and CDR2 (germline): LNHDA, SQIVND (reference sequence). The CDR3 DNA, read in part, is TGTGCCAGTAGCCCACAGGGGGCGGGAGAGACC. It is translated as CASSPQGAGET. From start to end, the CDR3 is CASSPQGAGETQYF.

This clone has at least ten counts. The read ends 3 residues early relative to the CDR3; the germline J gene fills the gap. The chain joins TRBV11-2 to TRBJ2-4; the D gene is possibly TRBD2 (5 bases). Germline CDR1 is SGHAT and CDR2 is FQNNGV. This CDR3 has 15 amino acids. Trimming took off 8 bases at V and 0 bases at J, with 14 bases between the two ends. Partial CDR3 DNA: TGTGCCAGCCGAGGCGGGCAGTCAGCCAAAAACATT. This codes for CASRGGQSAKNI. The entire CDR3 sequence reads CASRGGQSAKNIQYF.

In its sample, this clone was seen a few times. The CDR3 end lies 3 residues beyond the end of the read and is filled in from the germline J gene. Different DNA sequences within this sample yield the same CDR3. V is TRBV11-2 and J is TRBJ1-2, with a possible D match to TRBD1 (5 bases). Trimming took 5 bases from V and 4 from J, leaving 14 bases between them. Germline CDR1 is SGHAT and CDR2 is FQNNGV. The CDR3 loop spans 14 amino acids. CDR3: CASSLEQAAYGYTF. CDR3 bases read: TGTGCCAGCAGCCTGGAACAGGCTGCCTATGGC.

In this sample, this clone turned up many times. Here the CDR3 reads CASSPSLREYTEAFF. CDR3 DNA (partial): TGCGCCAGCAGCCCGTCCCTCAGGGAATACACTGAA. The rearrangement uses TRBV5-1 and TRBJ1-1; D might be TRBD1 (5 bases). From the germline J gene comes the end of the CDR3, since the read stops 3 residues before it. The CDR3 runs to 15 residues. Trimming shortened V by 4 bases and J by 3 bases, and 16 bases separated the two germline ends. Germline assignment: CDR1 SGHRS and CDR2 YFSETQ.

This clone came up many times. CDR3 bases read: TGCAGCGTTGATGGACTAGCGGGGAGTCGGGGAAGTACGCTTGGTACG. Translation gives CSVDGLAGSRGSTLGT. The CDR3 as a whole reads CSVDGLAGSRGSTLGTQYF. The V and J genes are TRBV29-1 and TRBJ2-3; 12 bases fit TRBD2. From the germline J gene comes the end of the CDR3, since the read stops 3 residues before it. Germline trimming cut 3 bases from V and 8 bases from J; bases unmatched to any gene: 21. The CDR3 is 19 amino acids. The V gene's germline CDR1 is SQVTM and CDR2 ANQGSEA.

This clone was counted a few times. The read falls 3 residues short of the CDR3 end, and the missing part is taken from the germline J gene. The J gene is TRBJ2-3, the V gene TRBV18; 14 bases are shared with TRBD2. With 4 bases clipped from V and 3 bases from J, the junction kept 0 bases outside the gene matches. CDR3 length: 15 residues. Germline V gene sequence: CDR1 KGHSH, CDR2 LQKENI. The CDR3 sequence: CASSRLAGGTDTQYF. The sequenced CDR3 bases are TGTGCCAGCTCACGACTAGCGGGGGGGACAGATACG.

In its sample, this clone was seen many times. From the germline J gene comes the end of the CDR3, since the read stops 3 residues before it. The V and J genes are TRBV19 and TRBJ2-7, with TRBD1 matching 8 bases. Trimming at V came to 5 bases and at J to 6 bases, leaving 9 bases not matched to a gene. CDR1 and CDR2 from the germline V gene are LNHDA and SQIVND (reference sequence). CDR3 size: 14 residues. CDR3 bases read: TGTGCCAGTAGTTCAGGGACAGGTCGGGGCGAG. It is translated as CASSSGTGRGE. The full CDR3 reads CASSSGTGRGEQYF.

This clone was observed a few times. Read sequence stops 3 residues before the CDR3 end, and the germline J gene provides the missing end. V and J are TRBV7-9 and TRBJ1-1; 8 bases match TRBD1. Germline CDR1 is SEHNR and CDR2 is FQNEAQ (reference sequence). The CDR3 is made up of 12 amino acids. The DNA read from the CDR3 is TGTGCCAGCAGCCCCCGGGACAGGGAA. It translates to CASSPRDRE. The full CDR3 protein reads CASSPRDREAFF.

The CDR3 bases that were read are TGTGCCTGGACAGGGGGCGCGGCGCGGGGT. It specifies CAWTGGAARG. The complete CDR3 reads CAWTGGAARGQYF. V and J are TRBV30 and TRBJ2-4; TRBD1 aligns across 8 bases. The read ends 3 residues early relative to the CDR3; the germline J gene fills the gap. CDR3 size: 13 residues. Germline V gives CDR1 GTSNPN, CDR2 SVGIG (reference sequence).

Worth noting for this clone: Read sequence stops 3 residues before the CDR3 end, and the germline J gene provides the missing end. The rearrangement links TRBV20-1 to TRBJ1-2, with D possibly TRBD1 on 5 matching bases. Per germline, CDR1 DFQATT and CDR2 SNEGSKA (reference sequence). This CDR3 has 14 amino acids. The CDR3 spells CSARALTWGDTYTF. The DNA read from the CDR3 is TGCAGTGCTAGAGCCCTTACCTGGGGGGATACC.

At least ten counts were recorded for this clone. The CDR3 end falls 3 residues outside the read, so it is completed with the germline J gene. The V call is TRBV2, the J call TRBJ2-2, with 10 bases lining up with TRBD2. The CDR3 extends over 17 amino acids. Germline CDR1 and CDR2: SNHLY and FYNNEI. J was trimmed by 5 bases and V by 4 bases; bases with no gene match: 10. CDR3 bases read: TGTGCCAGCAGTGTGCCAGCGGGGGGGCTAGGGACCGGGGAG. It encodes CASSVPAGGLGTGE. The whole CDR3 protein reads CASSVPAGGLGTGELFF.